Listed below are T cell receptor beta chains from one sample, sequenced in a study of blood T cell repertoires in COVID-19. Profiled with immunoSEQ multiplex PCR; TCRdb holds only in-frame clones, not every one. The table includes roughly 280,000 clones, 80% to 90% detected once. The sample taken for sequencing was PBMCs or T cells enriched from blood (not recorded which). The source is a woman younger than 30 who had recovered from COVID-19. Each CDR3 is given without its conserved first and last residue. Fields, in order: D gene, V gene, J gene, clone size, CDR3 protein. D genes are given only for firm matches. The listing skips clone size in some rows; elsewhere it reads once, few, many or a size class.

>TRBD1|TRBV5-3|TRBJ1-4|once
ARSFSTGGPTNEKLF
>-|TRBV28|TRBJ2-4|-
ASSFPGSAKNIQY
>-|TRBV6-5|TRBJ1-1|-
ASRAPSRETEAF
>-|TRBV5-4|TRBJ1-1|-
ASSSTANTEAF
>-|TRBV19|TRBJ1-1|-
ASSMVTDTEAF
>-|TRBV2|TRBJ2-5|-
ARGSGPPSQTQY
>-|TRBV25-1|TRBJ1-2|-
ASSEQGPGYGYT
>TRBD1|TRBV13|TRBJ1-5|-
ASSAGQGGSQPQH
>TRBD1|TRBV19|TRBJ1-6|-
ASSPGTGGNSPLH
>-|TRBV9|TRBJ1-2|-
ASSGGSEGGTYGYT
>TRBD1|TRBV10-3|TRBJ2-1|-
AINPGQGSVDEQF
>TRBD1|TRBV3-1/TRBV3-2|TRBJ1-2|once
ASSPALLDRVLNYGYT
>-|TRBV7-8|TRBJ1-1|few
ASSPDSLTEAF
>-|TRBV5-1|TRBJ1-1|-
ASLPGVGATEAF
>TRBD2|TRBV10-1|TRBJ2-3|-
ASSVSSGGRGTQY
>-|TRBV12-3/TRBV12-4|TRBJ1-1|-
ASNRGGQVEAF
>TRBD1|TRBV2|TRBJ1-3|-
ASSKTKPGQGSGNTIY
>TRBD1|TRBV7-2|TRBJ1-2|-
ASSLDSYRDREYGYT
>-|TRBV2|TRBJ2-5|-
ASSVHRIETQY
>-|TRBV15|TRBJ2-1|once
ATSRVAGTPDREQF
>TRBD1|TRBV5-5|TRBJ2-2|-
ASSLGQGNTGELF
>TRBD1|TRBV2|TRBJ1-2|-
ASSEPGGTYGYT
>-|TRBV19|TRBJ1-2|-
ASSIRSGDYGYT
>-|TRBV4-1|TRBJ2-3|once
ASSQPRQITDTQY
>TRBD1|TRBV2|TRBJ2-5|-
ASTATGGAQY